The 27 T cell receptor beta chains listed next were all sequenced from one sample in a study of PD-1 blockade in mismatch repair-deficient tumors. Some clones are missing from TCRdb's copy, which holds only in-frame ones; the method was immunoSEQ multiplex PCR. The data show about 79,000 clones, roughly 80% seen once. Sequenced material: peripheral blood, taken 44 weeks after starting pembrolizumab. The source of these receptors is an adult with mismatch repair-deficient cancer.

The rearrangement joins TRBV11-3 to TRBJ1-2; D is uncertain. Trimming removed 5 bases from V and 2 bases from J, with 9 bases in between. This CDR3 region has 13 residues. Germline V CDR1 and CDR2: SGHNT, YENEEA. This chain's CDR3 is CASSLGRNYGYTF. The DNA for the CDR3 is TGTGCCAGCAGCCTCGGACGGAACTATGGCTACACCTTC.

The chain combines TRBV10-3 with TRBJ2-7; D unresolved. Germline V gene sequence: CDR1 ENHRY, CDR2 SYGVKD. The length of the CDR3 is 11 residues. V shed 0 bases and J shed 6 bases, with 3 bases lying between them. The CDR3 DNA sequence: TGTGCCATCAGTGAGTCGCTCGAGCAGTACTTC. Protein product: CAISESLEQYF.

This sequence joins TRBV10-2 and TRBJ1-4; the match to TRBD1 covers 8 bases. The CDR3 runs 16 residues. J lost 5 bases, V lost 6 bases, and 11 bases had no gene match. Germline V CDR1 and CDR2: WSHSY, SAAADI. The CDR3 DNA is TGCGCCAGCAGGGGGGCTGACAGGGGCGAGAATGAAAAACTGTTTTTT. Its protein is CASRGADRGENEKLFF.

The rearrangement links TRBV11-2 to TRBJ1-3; D gene uncertain. Germline-derived CDR1 and CDR2 are SGHAT and FQNNGV. The CDR3 has 17 amino acids. With 4 bases removed from V and 0 bases from J, the gap between germline ends came to 16 bases. The CDR3 nucleotides read TGTGCCAGCAGCTCGCGGACGGTACTTATCTCTGGAAACACCATATATTTT. Translation gives CASSSRTVLISGNTIYF.

This rearrangement joins TRBV7-8 to TRBJ2-1; maybe TRBD1 (6 bases). The CDR3 runs 13 residues. Germline CDR1 and CDR2: SGHVS and FQNEAQ. Trimming took off 6 bases at V and 7 bases at J, with 13 bases between the two ends. The CDR3 region has the DNA TGTGCCAGCAGGTCGGGACAAAGAAATGAGCAGTTCTTC. Encoded protein: CASRSGQRNEQFF.

V is TRBV2 and J is TRBJ2-2; the D gene is possibly TRBD2 (7 bases). Trimming left V 7 bases short and J 1 base short, with 10 bases between. Germline CDR1 SNHLY, CDR2 FYNNEI. The CDR3 contains 14 residues. As DNA, the CDR3 is TGTGCCAGCAAGGGGGGGCAGAACACCGGGGAGCTGTTTTTT. It specifies CASKGGQNTGELFF.

This clone was seen a handful of times. The CDR3 nucleotides are TGTGCCAGCAGCTTAGAGGGCCGAATAGCGGGAGACTCCGAGCAGTACTTC. It encodes CASSLEGRIAGDSEQYF. J is TRBJ2-7 and V is TRBV7-9; 9 bases line up with TRBD2. This CDR3 spans 17 amino acids. Trimming took 1 base from V and 6 from J; bases not matched to a gene: 13. The V gene's germline CDR1 is SEHNR and CDR2 FQNEAQ (reference sequence).

This sequence joins TRBV29-1 and TRBJ2-2, with 8 bases aligning to TRBD2. With 7 bases clipped from V and 7 bases from J, the junction kept 8 bases outside the gene matches. This CDR3 has 13 residues. Germline CDR1 and CDR2: SQVTM and ANQGSEA. The CDR3 region has the DNA TGCAGCGCAAGAGAAAGCGGGGGCGGGGAGCTGTTTTTT. It specifies CSARESGGGELFF.

The rearrangement links TRBV2 to TRBJ2-2; the match to TRBD1 covers 11 bases. The CDR3 sequence is 16 residues long. V lost 5 bases to trimming and J lost 5 bases; unmatched junction nucleotides: 7. Germline CDR1 is SNHLY and CDR2 is FYNNEI. CDR3 sequence reads: CASSLPGTGGTGELFF. The CDR3 bases are TGTGCCAGCAGTCTACCCGGGACAGGGGGTACCGGGGAGCTGTTTTTT.

The rearrangement links TRBV10-3 to TRBJ1-2; no clear D gene. The ends were cut back, 4 bases at V and 4 bases at J, with 7 bases in the middle. Germline V gene sequence: CDR1 ENHRY, CDR2 SYGVKD. This CDR3 contains 12 residues. CDR3 residues: CAISVGSYGYTF. Written as DNA, the CDR3 is TGTGCCATCAGTGTAGGGAGCTATGGCTACACCTTC.

The genes are TRBV2 and TRBJ1-1; D might be TRBD1 (5 bases). Deletions cut 6 bases from V and 4 bases from J, with 18 bases between. Germline assignment: CDR1 SNHLY and CDR2 FYNNEI. CDR3 size: 15 residues. The CDR3 spells CASRPKTEKSTEAFF. CDR3 in DNA: TGTGCCAGCAGGCCAAAGACAGAAAAGAGCACTGAAGCTTTCTTT.

The chain carries TRBV27 and TRBJ2-1, with 9 bases lining up with TRBD2. The germline gives CDR1 MNHEY, CDR2 SMNVEV (reference sequence). Trimming took 4 bases from V and 4 from J; bases not matched to a gene: 5. CDR3 length: 15 residues. CDR3 amino acids: CASSWGREGYNEQFF. The CDR3 coding sequence is TGTGCCAGCAGTTGGGGGCGGGAGGGTTACAATGAGCAGTTCTTC.

The CDR3 DNA is TGTGCCAGCAGCTTAGGGGGACAGGGAACCTACGAGCAGTACTTC. Translation gives CASSLGGQGTYEQYF. The chain links TRBV7-9 to TRBJ2-7, with 9 bases aligning to TRBD1. V lost 1 base and J lost 2; bases outside the gene matches: 3. The CDR3 totals 15 residues. Germline lookup yields CDR1 SEHNR and CDR2 FQNEAQ (reference sequence).

The chain combines TRBV18 with TRBJ2-6, with 8 bases identical to TRBD1. The junction had 6 bases not matched to a gene; V was cut back by 5 bases and J by 6 bases. The CDR3 loop spans 15 amino acids. The germline V gene has CDR1 KGHSH and CDR2 LQKENI. The CDR3 is CASSESGGEANVLTF. In DNA, the CDR3 is TGTGCCAGCTCAGAATCAGGGGGCGAGGCCAACGTCCTGACTTTC.

The CDR3 reads CASSLVGGTGLKLFF. CDR3 sequence (DNA): TGTGCCAGCAGCTTAGTAGGGGGGACAGGGTTAAAACTGTTTTTT. The chain uses TRBV7-2 and TRBJ1-4; 9 bases fit TRBD1. V lost 1 base, J lost 10 bases, and 7 bases stayed unmatched. Germline values: CDR1 SGHTA, CDR2 FQGNSA. The CDR3 runs 15 residues.

This clone showed up just once. V is TRBV19 and J is TRBJ1-6; D may be TRBD1 (5 bases). This CDR3 is 14 amino acids long. In germline, CDR1 is LNHDA, CDR2 SQIVND (reference sequence). V was pared by 3 bases and J by 6 bases, with 9 bases between. CDR3 DNA sequence: TGTGCCAGTAGTATCGCAGGGATTAATTCACCCCTCCACTTT. Translated, it gives CASSIAGINSPLHF.

V gene TRBV7-8 combines with J gene TRBJ1-1, with unresolved D. Germline CDR1 and CDR2: SGHVS and FQNEAQ. V dropped 4 bases and J dropped 2 bases, with 14 bases sitting between them. The CDR3 runs to 15 residues. CDR3 amino acids: CASSYGVPRNTEAFF. The CDR3 nucleotides read TGTGCCAGCAGCTACGGAGTTCCGAGAAACACTGAAGCTTTCTTT. Full variable domain (remainder filled in from reference TRBV7-8 and TRBJ1-1): GAGVSQSPRYKVAKRGQDVALRCDPISGHVSLFWYQQALGQGPEFLTYFQNEAQLDKSGLPSDRFFAERPEGSVSTLKIQRTQQEDSAVYLCASSYGVPRNTEAFFGQGTRLTVV.

This clone was seen once. CDR3 bases: TGTGCCACTGGGTTAGCGGGGGGGGATACGCAGTATTTT. It codes for CATGLAGGDTQYF. V gene TRBV5-4 combines with J gene TRBJ2-3; 11 bases are shared with TRBD2. The CDR3 spans 13 residues. Losses at the gene ends were 9 bases for V and 6 bases for J; bases not matched to a gene: 6. CDR1 and CDR2 from the germline V gene are SGHNT and YYREEE (reference sequence).

This sequence joins TRBV29-1 and TRBJ1-1, with D unresolved. Trimming shortened V by 7 bases and J by 6 bases, and 12 bases separated the two germline ends. This CDR3 has 11 residues. CDR1 is SQVTM, CDR2 ANQGSEA, per germline. CDR3 loop: CSADRGPEAFF. The CDR3 DNA is TGCAGCGCAGACCGAGGCCCTGAAGCTTTCTTT.

The chain carries TRBV19 and TRBJ1-2; D is possibly TRBD1 (6 bases). Trimming stripped 8 bases from V and 4 bases from J, with 17 bases between. CDR3 length equals 14 residues. Germline V gives CDR1 LNHDA, CDR2 SQIVND (reference sequence). The CDR3 is CASRSSQGTYGYTF. In DNA form, the CDR3 reads TGTGCCAGTCGATCCAGTCAGGGGACCTATGGCTACACCTTC.

The chain is built from TRBV7-9 and TRBJ2-2; TRBD1 or TRBD2 may be the D gene (7 bases each). Deletions cut 5 bases from V and 5 bases from J, with 18 bases between. Germline assignment: CDR1 SEHNR and CDR2 FQNEAQ (reference sequence). The CDR3 is 16 amino acids. For the CDR3, the DNA is TGTGCCAGCAGCAGTTACAGGGGAGGGGGAACCGGGGAGCTGTTTTTT. Translation: CASSSYRGGGTGELFF.

Written as DNA, the CDR3 is TGTGCCTGGAGCTTGGGTATAAGCACCGGGGAGCTGTTTTTT. This encodes CAWSLGISTGELFF. The rearrangement joins TRBV30 to TRBJ2-2, with D unresolved. V lost 3 bases and J 4 bases, leaving 12 bases between the germline ends. This CDR3 contains 14 residues. Germline loops: CDR1 GTSNPN, CDR2 SVGIG (reference sequence). The whole variable domain, filled in from reference TRBV30 and TRBJ2-2, reads SQTIHQWPATLVQPVGSPLSLECTVEGTSNPNLYWYRQAAGRGLQLLFYSVGIGQISSEVPQNLSASRPQDRQFILSSKKLLLSDSGFYLCAWSLGISTGELFFGEGSRLTVL.

The V and J genes are TRBV12-5 and TRBJ1-1; D call uncertain. Deletions cut 6 bases from V and 1 base from J, with 9 bases between. The CDR3 is made up of 13 amino acids. Germline values: CDR1 LGHNT, CDR2 FRNRAP. CDR3 loop: CASGLPGNTEAFF. CDR3 sequence (DNA): TGTGCTAGTGGCCTACCAGGGAACACTGAAGCTTTCTTT.

V is TRBV12-5 and J is TRBJ2-3; 11 positions match TRBD2. This CDR3 region has 15 residues. Trimming took 7 bases from V and 8 from J; bases not matched to a gene: 11. Germline V gives CDR1 LGHNT, CDR2 FRNRAP. CDR3 protein: CASAHIAGGPGTQYF. CDR3 nucleotides: TGTGCTAGTGCCCATATAGCGGGAGGGCCGGGTACGCAGTATTTT.

V is TRBV19 and J is TRBJ1-1; 8 bases align to TRBD1. V was clipped by 4 bases and J by 5 bases; unmatched bases: 6. CDR1 is LNHDA and CDR2 is SQIVND in the germline V gene (reference sequence). This CDR3 is 14 amino acids long. The CDR3 here is CASSTQGAVTEAFF. The DNA of the CDR3 is TGTGCCAGTAGTACGCAGGGGGCGGTTACTGAAGCTTTCTTT. The full variable domain, with the rest looked up from reference TRBV19 and TRBJ1-1, is DGGITQSPKYLFRKEGQNVTLSCEQNLNHDAMYWYRQDPGQGLRLIYYSQIVNDFQKGDIAEGYSVSREKKESFPLTVTSAQKNPTAFYLCASSTQGAVTEAFFGQGTRLTVV.

Concerning this clone: Other DNA sequences from this sample encode an identical CDR3 as well. The chain uses TRBV5-1 and TRBJ2-2; possibly TRBD2 for D (7 bases). Germline CDR1 and CDR2: SGHRS and YFSETQ. V lost 1 base, J lost 5 bases, and 12 bases lay in between. The CDR3 length is 15 residues. The CDR3 is CASSLLQGGTGELFF. The DNA of the CDR3 is TGCGCCAGCAGCTTGTTACAGGGAGGGACCGGGGAGCTGTTTTTT.

The chain uses TRBV9 and TRBJ1-1; no firm D call. The germline CDR1 and CDR2 sequences are SGDLS and YYNGEE. The CDR3 runs to 13 residues. Trimming cost V 3 bases and J 1 base, with 7 bases left between them. The CDR3 DNA follows: TGTGCCAGCAGCGCGTGGCAGAACACTGAAGCTTTCTTT. Translation gives CASSAWQNTEAFF.